This T cell receptor (beta chain) was observed in a study of T cell responses to AZD1222 COVID-19 vaccine (dated by TCRdb to about 2021). In the study overall: AZD1222 recipients given second doses at about 4 weeks or at about 12 weeks were pooled, since spike-specific TCR depth and breadth were not found to differ between the two schedules. TCR sequencing was performed for some 250 trial participants, of whom about 200 were given two doses of AZD1222 and around 26 were given two doses of MenACWY control vaccine. Trial participants were enrolled into age subgroups of 18-55, 56-69 and 70-plus years, which contained around 140, 26 and 57 TCR-sequenced participants, respectively. The paper's findings and limits, for the study overall: Because no day 14 peak-response samples were available, the repertoires could be characterized only after the peak T cell response. The whole spike protein was spanned by vaccine-associated CD4 TCRs, and dominant responses were seen in regions 160-218 and 743-854. Conclusions about previously exposed vaccinees are limited, since just five or six AZD1222 recipients were seropositive for SARS-CoV-2 at baseline. A significant rise in spike-specific TCR breadth and depth was observed after two AZD1222 doses relative to day 0 and relative to MenACWY recipients. Participants were mostly white British, with more females than males. The authors suggested clonal diversity may have been underestimated. The 56-69-year group was small, and its depth increase did not reach significance, likely because of low power. Epitopes outside the regions mutated in the B.1.351 and B.1.1.7 variants were reportedly recognized by nearly half of the unique spike-specific TCRs.

The CDR3 regions of human TCRbeta chains were analyzed by immunosequencing. The paper's data handling went like this. Repertoire TCRs were matched against a reference library of SARS-CoV-2-specific TCRs generated with the MIRA antigen-specificity platform. Breadth was defined as the fraction of unique TCRs that were SARS-CoV-2-associated, and depth was defined as the fraction of total T cells that were SARS-CoV-2-associated. Using the MIRA data, each spike-specific TCR was assigned both to the spike region to which the TCR was reactive and to a CD4 or CD8 class. Log10-transformed breadth and depth values were compared by one-way ANOVA with Sidak's multiple comparisons tests. Not all clones reach the TCRdb copy of this immuneACCESS table, which keeps in-frame sequences only. Checked studies attribute under half of the gap to unresolved V genes and leave the rest unexplained. That table furnishes V, J and clone size, whereas the DNA furnished D and trimming. This sample has about 140,000 clones in its table, and approximately 90% of those were observed once. The top ten clonotypes cover roughly 3.2% of the sample.

In light of the paper, this sample's time point label describes: baseline before first vaccination. Vaccinee samples were obtained from the UK trials COV001 and COV002, which included a single-blind randomized controlled phase 2/3 trial of AZD1222 (ChAdOx1 nCoV-19) in healthy adults. For TCRbeta chain sequencing, PBMC samples were collected from trial participants at day 0 and at day 28 after the second dose. A remark on this clone: It has no known antigen specificity. Base quality data are lacking; no much larger clone is found one base away.

The germline V gene encodes CDR1 SQVTM and CDR2 ANQGSEA. The CDR3 contains 13 residues, cysteine and phenylalanine counted. The entry retains the CDR3 DNA only, 39 bases that are in frame from base 1. Trimming costs V 4 bases and J 1 base, and their ends lie 10 bases apart. The sequence joins TRBV29-1 to TRBJ1-1; D gene: possibly TRBD1, on 5 matching bases. This sequence was found in an adult in good health. The input for sequencing was peripheral blood, taken on day 0 of AZD1222 vaccination. The DNA sequence is as follows: TGCAGCGTTGTTGGACACCAGAACACTGAAGCTTTCTTT. This codes for CSVVGHQNTEAFF. Full variable domain (CDR3 extended with the reference TRBV29-1 and TRBJ1-1 proteins): SAVISQKPSRDICQRGTSLTIQCQVDSQVTMMFWYRQQPGQSLTLIATANQGSEATYESGFVIDKFPISRPNLTFSTLTVSNMSPEDSSIYLCSVVGHQNTEAFFGQGTRLTVV.